Listed below are T cell receptor beta chains from one sample, sequenced in a study of blood T cell repertoires in COVID-19. The protocol was immunoSEQ multiplex PCR, while the TCRdb copy is restricted to in-frame clones and leaves out a portion. The profile covers fewer than 400,000 clones, with roughly 89% appearing a single time and around 4.8% taken by the ten largest. Specimen: PBMCs or T cells enriched from blood (not recorded which). The receptors come from a man aged 55 to 69 who had recovered from COVID-19. Each CDR3 is given with its conserved first and last residue. A D gene is named only where the DNA matches it firmly. Part of the rows lack a size; the others show once, few, many or a class for expanded clones.

j_call,d_call,clone_size,v_call,cdr3_aa,cdr3_nt
TRBJ2-7,.,once,TRBV24-1,CATSDLWAPEQYF,TGTGCCACCAGTGATTTATGGGCCCCCGAGCAGTACTTC
TRBJ1-1,.,.,TRBV28,CAIRRNTEAFF,TGTGCCATTAGGAGGAACACTGAAGCTTTCTTT
TRBJ1-5,.,.,TRBV3-1/TRBV3-2,CASSQVGEPQHF,TGTGCCAGCAGCCAAGTCGGGGAGCCCCAGCATTTT
TRBJ2-5,TRBD2,.,TRBV27,CASSPRGLAGVVETQYF,TGTGCCAGCAGTCCGAGGGGACTAGCGGGAGTGGTAGAGACCCAGTACTTC
TRBJ1-4,TRBD1,.,TRBV10-2,CASSESRTGGNEKLFF,TGCGCCAGCAGTGAGTCTAGGACAGGGGGCAATGAAAAACTGTTTTTT
TRBJ1-2,.,.,TRBV27,CASSLSHREGYGYTF,TGTGCCAGCAGCTTATCCCACAGGGAAGGCTATGGCTACACCTTC
TRBJ1-1,.,.,TRBV28,CASRGRFYTEAFF,TGTGCCAGCAGGGGGCGCTTTTATACTGAAGCTTTCTTT
TRBJ1-2,.,.,TRBV19,CASRGPGLVGYTF,TGTGCCAGTAGGGGGCCGGGCCTCGTGGGCTACACCTTC
TRBJ1-4,.,.,TRBV28,CASSFPNEKLFF,TGTGCCAGCAGTTTCCCAAATGAAAAACTGTTTTTT
TRBJ2-1,TRBD1,.,TRBV28,CASSPIGTGGGGEQFF,TGTGCCAGCAGTCCAATCGGGACAGGGGGCGGAGGTGAGCAGTTCTTC
TRBJ1-2,TRBD1,.,TRBV24-1,CATSDNRGGWYGYTF,TGTGCCACCAGTGATAACAGGGGAGGTTGGTATGGCTACACCTTC
TRBJ1-4,TRBD1,once,TRBV15,CATSRNRQGATNEKLFF,TGTGCCACCAGCAGGAACCGACAGGGGGCAACTAATGAAAAACTGTTTTTT
TRBJ2-7,TRBD1,.,TRBV11-2,CASSLQTGTAHEQYF,TGTGCCAGCAGTCTCCAAACCGGGACAGCGCACGAGCAGTACTTC
TRBJ2-1,TRBD2,.,TRBV7-2,CASSLVLLAGGGYEQFF,TGTGCCAGCAGCTTAGTGCTCCTAGCGGGAGGTGGGTATGAGCAGTTCTTC
TRBJ1-1,.,.,TRBV7-3,CASSSTPSTEAFF,TGTGCCAGCAGCTCGACTCCGAGCACTGAAGCTTTCTTT
TRBJ2-3,.,.,TRBV28,CASSLGLAGQYF,TGTGCCAGCAGTTTAGGGCTAGCCGGGCAGTATTTT
TRBJ1-1,.,few,TRBV7-2,CASRGGRLNTEAFF,TGTGCCAGCAGGGGGGGACGCTTGAACACTGAAGCTTTCTTT
TRBJ1-5,TRBD1,.,TRBV4-1,CASSQVAGQAQQPQHF,TGCGCCAGCAGCCAAGTCGCCGGACAGGCACAACAGCCCCAGCATTTT
TRBJ1-6,.,.,TRBV7-2,CASSPTGGNSPLHF,TGTGCCAGCAGCCCGACAGGTGGTAATTCACCCCTCCACTTT
TRBJ1-2,TRBD1,.,TRBV6-6,CASSPRTGLGYTF,TGTGCCAGCAGTCCCAGGACAGGGCTCGGCTACACCTTC
TRBJ2-5,.,.,TRBV5-5,CASSDGNFRETQYF,TGTGCCAGCAGCGACGGGAACTTCCGAGAGACCCAGTACTTC
TRBJ2-1,TRBD2,.,TRBV14,CASSQEDLAGGYYNEQFF,TGTGCCAGCAGCCAAGAAGATCTGGCGGGAGGCTACTACAATGAGCAGTTCTTC
TRBJ2-7,TRBD1,.,TRBV6-5,CASRSDRGLIYEQYF,TGTGCCAGCAGGTCAGACAGGGGTCTAATCTACGAGCAGTACTTC
TRBJ1-6,TRBD1,.,TRBV19,CATQEQGANSPLHF,TGTGCCACCCAGGAACAGGGGGCTAATTCACCCCTCCACTTT
TRBJ2-1,TRBD2,.,TRBV5-6,CASSWGLGLRNEQFF,TGTGCCAGCAGCTGGGGACTAGGGCTACGCAATGAGCAGTTCTTC
TRBJ1-5,.,.,TRBV7-9,CASSRLGSNQPQHF,TGTGCCAGCAGCCGATTGGGCAGCAATCAGCCCCAGCATTTT
TRBJ1-6,.,.,TRBV14,CASSHRSGEVNSPLHF,TGTGCCAGCAGCCATCGCTCGGGGGAAGTCAATTCACCCCTCCACTTT
TRBJ2-1,TRBD2,many,TRBV4-1,CASSQLAGEYNEQFF,TGCGCCAGCAGCCAACTAGCGGGAGAATACAATGAGCAGTTCTTC
TRBJ1-3,.,once,TRBV19,CASSKGETLSGNTIYF,TGTGCCAGTAGTAAGGGGGAGACTCTCTCTGGAAACACCATATATTTT
TRBJ2-2,TRBD2,.,TRBV4-2,CASSHDLAGGGGELFF,TGTGCCAGCAGCCATGACTTAGCGGGAGGCGGCGGGGAGCTGTTTTTT
TRBJ1-4,.,.,TRBV29-1,CSVHEGTRSNEKLFF,TGCAGCGTTCACGAGGGCACAAGGTCTAATGAAAAACTGTTTTTT
TRBJ2-3,TRBD1,.,TRBV11-2,CASSFKGQATDTQYF,TGTGCCAGCAGCTTCAAAGGACAGGCCACAGATACGCAGTATTTT
TRBJ2-6,.,.,TRBV9,CASSIRQAGANVLTF,TGTGCCAGCAGTATCCGACAGGCTGGGGCCAACGTCCTGACTTTC
TRBJ1-1,.,.,TRBV18,CASSPYRDTEAFF,TGTGCCAGCTCACCGTACAGGGACACTGAAGCTTTCTTT
TRBJ2-7,.,.,TRBV5-6,CASSLVGDNSYEQYF,TGTGCCAGCAGCTTGGTAGGGGATAACTCCTACGAGCAGTACTTC
TRBJ2-2,.,.,TRBV18,CASSPFTTENTGELFF,TGTGCCAGCTCACCATTTACGACAGAGAACACCGGGGAGCTGTTTTTT
TRBJ2-3,.,few,TRBV19,CASSIQGSDTQYF,TGTGCCAGTAGTATCCAGGGTTCAGATACGCAGTATTTT
TRBJ2-2,TRBD2,once,TRBV19,CASIRVSTGGTGELFF,TGTGCCAGTATACGCGTCTCGACGGGAGGGACCGGGGAGCTGTTTTTT
TRBJ1-2,TRBD1,.,TRBV28,CASSLGQGEGYTF,TGTGCCAGCAGTTTAGGACAGGGGGAAGGCTACACCTTC
TRBJ2-5,.,few,TRBV3-1/TRBV3-2,CASSHRLETQYF,TGTGCCAGCAGCCATCGTCTAGAGACCCAGTACTTC
TRBJ2-2,.,.,TRBV5-8,CASSNLGRNTGELFF,TGTGCCAGCAGCAACCTGGGGAGAAACACCGGGGAGCTGTTTTTT